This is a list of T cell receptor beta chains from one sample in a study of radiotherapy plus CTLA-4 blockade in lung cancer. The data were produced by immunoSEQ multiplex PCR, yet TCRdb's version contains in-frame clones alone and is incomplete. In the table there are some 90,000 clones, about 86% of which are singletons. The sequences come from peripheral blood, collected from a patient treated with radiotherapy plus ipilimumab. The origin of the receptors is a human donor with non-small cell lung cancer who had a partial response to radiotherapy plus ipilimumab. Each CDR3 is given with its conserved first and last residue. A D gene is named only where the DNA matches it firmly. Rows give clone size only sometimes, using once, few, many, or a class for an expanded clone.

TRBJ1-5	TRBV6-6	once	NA	CASSYSTQFNQPQHF	TGTGCCAGCAGTTACTCGACTCAATTTAATCAGCCCCAGCATTTT
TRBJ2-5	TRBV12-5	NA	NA	CASGLATGQETQYF	TGTGCTAGTGGTTTGGCCACGGGGCAAGAGACCCAGTACTTC
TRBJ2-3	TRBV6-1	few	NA	CASSDRGVVITDTQYF	TGTGCCAGCAGTGACCGAGGCGTAGTTATCACAGATACGCAGTATTTT
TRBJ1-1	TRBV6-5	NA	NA	CASSYARSVGSTEAFF	TGTGCCAGCAGTTACGCACGGTCCGTGGGGAGTACTGAAGCTTTCTTT
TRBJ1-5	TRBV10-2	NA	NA	CASSESSLNNQPQHF	TGCGCCAGCAGTGAGTCAAGCTTAAACAATCAGCCCCAGCATTTT
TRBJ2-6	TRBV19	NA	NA	CASSTPRPTNVLTF	TGTGCCAGTAGTACCCCCCGCCCTACCAACGTCCTGACTTTC
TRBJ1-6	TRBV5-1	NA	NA	CASSLEDTPKNSPLHF	TGCGCCAGCAGCTTGGAAGATACACCAAAAAATTCACCCCTCCACTTT
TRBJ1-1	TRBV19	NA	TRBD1	CASSIGSQGMNTEAFF	TGTGCCAGTAGTATAGGGTCACAGGGGATGAACACTGAAGCTTTCTTT
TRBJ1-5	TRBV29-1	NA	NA	CSVADRYNQPQHF	TGCAGCGTCGCCGACAGGTACAATCAGCCCCAGCATTTT
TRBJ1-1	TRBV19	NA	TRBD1	CASTRGLQNTEAFF	TGTGCCAGTACCAGGGGGCTTCAGAACACTGAAGCTTTCTTT
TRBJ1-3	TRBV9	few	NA	CASSVGREAGNTIYF	TGTGCCAGCAGCGTCGGCCGAGAGGCTGGAAACACCATATATTTT
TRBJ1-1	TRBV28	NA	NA	CASSIGTEAFF	TGTGCCAGCTCTATTGGCACTGAAGCTTTCTTT
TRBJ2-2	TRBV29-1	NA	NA	CSVVSNPGGTGELFF	TGCAGCGTTGTCAGTAATCCCGGCGGCACCGGGGAGCTGTTTTTT
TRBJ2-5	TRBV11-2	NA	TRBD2	CASNGLAGGPRETQYF	TGTGCCAGCAACGGACTAGCGGGAGGGCCTCGAGAGACCCAGTACTTC
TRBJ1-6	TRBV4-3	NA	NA	CASSQVSGYNSPLHF	TGCGCCAGCAGCCAAGTCTCGGGTTACAATTCACCCCTCCACTTT
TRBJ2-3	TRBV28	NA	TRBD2	CASRFAGTSGKTDTQYF	TGTGCCAGCAGATTCGCCGGGACTAGCGGGAAAACAGATACGCAGTATTTT
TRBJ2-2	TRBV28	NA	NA	CASSWAGESGELFF	TGTGCCAGCAGTTGGGCAGGGGAGTCCGGGGAGCTGTTTTTT
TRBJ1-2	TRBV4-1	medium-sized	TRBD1	CASSSDRGHDYGYTF	TGCGCCAGCAGTAGTGACAGGGGGCATGACTATGGCTACACCTTC
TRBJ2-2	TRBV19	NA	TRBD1	CASSTQQGAAGELFF	TGTGCCAGTAGTACCCAACAGGGGGCTGCCGGGGAGCTGTTTTTT
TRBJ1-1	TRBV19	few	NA	CASIDSRGTEAFF	TGTGCCAGTATTGACAGTCGCGGCACTGAAGCTTTCTTT
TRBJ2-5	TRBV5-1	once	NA	CASSSTLQETQYF	TGCGCCAGCAGCTCTACCCTCCAAGAGACCCAGTACTTC
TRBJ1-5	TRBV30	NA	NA	CAWSPRGASNQPQHF	TGTGCCTGGAGTCCCCGGGGGGCTTCCAATCAGCCCCAGCATTTT
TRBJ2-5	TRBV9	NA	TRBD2	CASSVGASGIGRETQYF	TGTGCCAGCAGCGTAGGGGCTAGCGGGATCGGAAGGGAGACCCAGTACTTC
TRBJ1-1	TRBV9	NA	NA	CASSVDTGLNTEAFF	TGTGCCAGCAGCGTAGATACAGGACTGAACACTGAAGCTTTCTTT
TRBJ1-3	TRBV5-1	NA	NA	CASREGTSGNTIYF	TGCGCCAGCAGGGAGGGCACCTCTGGAAACACCATATATTTT
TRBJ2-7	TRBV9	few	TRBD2	CASSGAGGKYEQYF	TGTGCCAGCAGCGGGGCCGGGGGGAAATACGAGCAGTACTTC
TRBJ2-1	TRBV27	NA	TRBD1	CASRTGGPYNEQFF	TGTGCCAGCAGGACAGGGGGCCCCTACAATGAGCAGTTCTTC
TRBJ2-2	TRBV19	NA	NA	CASTLQGSVFQAGELFF	TGTGCCAGTACCTTACAGGGTAGCGTTTTTCAGGCCGGGGAGCTGTTTTTT
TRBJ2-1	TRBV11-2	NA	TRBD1	CASSPGQGSYNEQFF	TGTGCCAGCAGCCCGGGACAGGGCTCCTACAATGAGCAGTTCTTC
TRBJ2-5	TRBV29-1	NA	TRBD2	CSVGVGGETQYF	TGCAGCGTTGGAGTGGGAGGGGAGACCCAGTACTTC
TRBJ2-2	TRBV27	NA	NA	CASRFSTGELFF	TGTGCCAGCAGGTTCAGCACCGGGGAGCTGTTTTTT
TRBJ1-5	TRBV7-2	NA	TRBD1	CASSENRGPSNQPQHF	TGTGCCAGCAGCGAAAACAGGGGGCCAAGCAATCAGCCCCAGCATTTT
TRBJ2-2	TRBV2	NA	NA	CASRAGSNTGELFF	TGTGCCAGCAGAGCAGGCTCGAACACCGGGGAGCTGTTTTTT